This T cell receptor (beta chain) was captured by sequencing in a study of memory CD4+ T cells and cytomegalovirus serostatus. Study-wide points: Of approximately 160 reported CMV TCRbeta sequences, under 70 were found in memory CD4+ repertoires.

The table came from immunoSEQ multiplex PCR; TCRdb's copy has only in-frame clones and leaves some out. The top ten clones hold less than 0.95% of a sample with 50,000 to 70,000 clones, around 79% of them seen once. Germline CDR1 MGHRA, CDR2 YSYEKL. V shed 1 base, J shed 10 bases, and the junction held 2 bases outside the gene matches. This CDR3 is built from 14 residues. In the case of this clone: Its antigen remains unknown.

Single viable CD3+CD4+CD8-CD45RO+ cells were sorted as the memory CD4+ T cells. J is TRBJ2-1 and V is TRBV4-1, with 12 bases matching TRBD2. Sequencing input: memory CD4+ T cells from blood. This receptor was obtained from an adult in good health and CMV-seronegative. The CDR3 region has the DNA TGCGCCAGCAGCCAAGCTAGCGGGAGGGCGGAGCAGTTCTTC. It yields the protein CASSQASGRAEQFF.